These 16 T cell receptor beta chains originate from one sample sequenced in a study of technical replicates of blood from a few donors. The protocol was immunoSEQ multiplex PCR, while the TCRdb copy is restricted to in-frame clones and leaves out a portion. The sample lists 60,000 to 65,000 clones; almost 95% were seen once. Sample: PBMCs. The receptors were gathered from a human donor in good health. Some clones in this sample may be carry-over from other donors' samples.

The chain uses TRBV7-2 and TRBJ1-6; 9 nucleotides match TRBD1. Trimming removed 4 bases from V and 9 bases from J; junction bases left unmatched: 4. This CDR3 spans 14 amino acids. Germline V lookup: CDR1 SGHTA, CDR2 FQGNSA. The CDR3 sequence: CASSSGQGGSPLHF. As DNA, the CDR3 is TGTGCCAGCAGCTCGGGACAGGGCGGTTCACCCCTCCACTTT.

J is TRBJ2-1 and V is TRBV9; 8 positions agree with TRBD1. V was pared by 0 bases and J by 9 bases, with 11 bases of the junction left unmatched. Germline V gene lookup returns CDR1 SGDLS and CDR2 YYNGEE. There are 16 residues in the CDR3. For the CDR3, the DNA is TGTGCCAGCAGCGTAGGCGCGGCGTTGGGACAGGTTGAGCAGTTCTTC. Translation: CASSVGAALGQVEQFF.

The chain couples TRBV9 to TRBJ1-2, with 11 bases lining up with TRBD1. J lost 4 bases, V lost 4 bases, and 9 bases had no gene match. Germline values: CDR1 SGDLS, CDR2 YYNGEE. The CDR3 sequence is 16 residues long. The CDR3 protein is CASSPAGQGASYGYTF. The CDR3 DNA is TGTGCCAGCAGCCCCGCTGGACAGGGGGCGAGCTATGGCTACACCTTC.

This sequence joins TRBV4-1 and TRBJ2-7; D unclear. CDR1 MGHRA and CDR2 YSYEKL come from the germline V gene. CDR3 length: 13 residues. V was trimmed by 2 bases and J by 3 bases, leaving 8 bases between them. CDR3 loop: CASSQNRGYEQYF. The DNA of the CDR3 is TGCGCCAGCAGCCAAAATAGAGGCTACGAGCAGTACTTC.

The chain has TRBV27 and TRBJ2-3, with 10 bases identical to TRBD2. The CDR3 has 16 amino acids. Germline-derived CDR1 and CDR2 are MNHEY and SMNVEV (reference sequence). The ends lost 2 bases at V and 3 bases at J; junction bases unmatched: 5. The CDR3 nucleotides are TGTGCCAGCAGTTTACGAGCGGGGGGGGGAACAGATACGCAGTATTTT. It codes for CASSLRAGGGTDTQYF.

The chain couples TRBV5-1 to TRBJ2-3; D not resolved. The CDR3 extends over 13 amino acids. Trimming removed 4 bases at V and 4 bases at J, with 10 bases between. Germline V CDR1 and CDR2: SGHRS, YFSETQ. This CDR3 reads CASSHPIPDTQYF. The CDR3 nucleotides read TGCGCCAGCAGCCACCCTATCCCAGATACGCAGTATTTT.

The chain recombines TRBV7-9 with TRBJ1-2; the D is unclear. CDR1 is SEHNR, CDR2 FQNEAQ, per germline (reference sequence). V was shortened by 1 base and J by 1 base, with 10 bases between the two germline ends. This CDR3 has 15 residues. CDR3 amino acids: CASSLEIGINYGYTF. The DNA of the CDR3 is TGTGCCAGCAGCTTAGAAATCGGGATTAACTATGGCTACACCTTC.

This rearrangement joins TRBV23-1 to TRBJ1-5; D ambiguous. Being an ORF, TRBV23-1 has a function that is uncertain. Between the trimmed V and J ends, which lost 5 bases and 5 bases, there was a span of 4 bases. The CDR3 length is 11 residues. CDR3 in DNA: TGCGCCAGCAGTAGAGATCAGCCCCAGCATTTT. The encoded protein is CASSRDQPQHF.

CDR3 sequence: CATSSFDRGMGKLFF. CDR3 DNA sequence: TGTGCCACCAGCAGTTTCGACAGGGGGATGGGAAAACTGTTTTTT. The chain employs TRBV15 and TRBJ1-4; 9 bases align to TRBD1. The CDR3 is made up of 15 amino acids. Germline V gene data show CDR1 as LNHNV and CDR2 as YYDKDF (reference sequence). Trimming at V came to 3 bases and at J to 10 bases, leaving 9 bases not matched to a gene.

The chain uses TRBV19 and TRBJ2-1, with a possible D match to TRBD2 (6 bases). Germline values: CDR1 LNHDA, CDR2 SQIVND (reference sequence). The CDR3 is made up of 14 amino acids. V shed 7 bases and J shed 2 bases, with 12 bases lying between them. CDR3 region: CASMGGVAYNEQFF. CDR3 nucleotides: TGTGCCAGTATGGGGGGTGTCGCCTACAATGAGCAGTTCTTC. The full variable domain, completed using reference TRBV19 and TRBJ2-1, is DGGITQSPKYLFRKEGQNVTLSCEQNLNHDAMYWYRQDPGQGLRLIYYSQIVNDFQKGDIAEGYSVSREKKESFPLTVTSAQKNPTAFYLCASMGGVAYNEQFFGPGTRLTVL.

The chain uses TRBV5-4 and TRBJ1-6; D is unclear. The CDR3 loop spans 15 amino acids. Germline CDR1 is SGHNT and CDR2 is YYREEE (reference sequence). V lost 6 bases, J lost 9 bases, and 19 bases lay in between. CDR3 in amino acids: CASTVGPGGSSPLHF. The CDR3 bases are TGTGCCAGCACCGTGGGCCCGGGCGGGAGTTCACCCCTCCACTTT. The full variable domain, rest sourced from reference TRBV5-4 and TRBJ1-6, is ETGVTQSPTHLIKTRGQQVTLRCSSQSGHNTVSWYQQALGQGPQFIFQYYREEENGRGNFPPRFSGLQFPNYSSELNVNALELDDSALYLCASTVGPGGSSPLHFGNGTRLTVT.

The rearrangement uses TRBV5-1 and TRBJ2-2; 7 bases map to TRBD2. Germline trimming cut 4 bases from V and 5 bases from J; bases unmatched to any gene: 11. This CDR3 has 16 amino acids. The germline gives CDR1 SGHRS, CDR2 YFSETQ. The CDR3, as DNA: TGCGCCAGCAGCCCTCGGGGCGGGAGAGGAACCGGGGAGCTGTTTTTT. This codes for CASSPRGGRGTGELFF.

The chain links TRBV10-3 to TRBJ1-5, with TRBD1 identical over 9 bases. Germline CDR1 and CDR2: ENHRY and SYGVKD. V was clipped by 4 bases and J by 0 bases; unmatched bases: 7. This CDR3 comprises 17 residues. The CDR3 loop is CAISGDREGVSNQPQHF. The CDR3 DNA reads TGTGCCATCAGTGGGGACAGGGAGGGGGTTAGCAATCAGCCCCAGCATTTT.

This clone was recorded a few times. The CDR3 region has the DNA TGTGCCAGCAGCATGGGAGGGTCCCGGGACAGGGGGGCAAGAGAGACCCAGTACTTC. As protein: CASSMGGSRDRGARETQYF. The gene calls are TRBV7-9 and TRBJ2-5, with 11 bases fitting TRBD1. This CDR3 comprises 19 residues. V dropped 5 bases and J dropped 4; count of bases not matched to a gene: 18. Germline values: CDR1 SEHNR, CDR2 FQNEAQ (reference sequence).

The chain combines TRBV19 with TRBJ1-1; no clear D gene. The CDR3 is 14 amino acids. The V gene's germline CDR1 is LNHDA and CDR2 SQIVND (reference sequence). Trimming stripped 4 bases from V and 8 bases from J, with 17 bases between. The CDR3, as DNA: TGTGCCAGTAGTACGACTACGAAGATGTTGGAAGCTTTCTTT. Protein sequence: CASSTTTKMLEAFF. Based on the CDR3 plus reference TRBV19 and TRBJ1-1, the full variable domain is DGGITQSPKYLFRKEGQNVTLSCEQNLNHDAMYWYRQDPGQGLRLIYYSQIVNDFQKGDIAEGYSVSREKKESFPLTVTSAQKNPTAFYLCASSTTTKMLEAFFGQGTRLTVV.

As regards this clone: This sample also contains other DNA sequences that code for the same CDR3. The chain has TRBV18 and TRBJ1-1, with TRBD1 matching 8 bases. This CDR3 spans 13 amino acids. V gave up 4 bases and J gave up 4 bases; unmatched junction bases: 2. The germline V gene encodes CDR1 KGHSH and CDR2 LQKENI. CDR3 region: CASSRTGGTEAFF. The CDR3 DNA reads as TGTGCCAGCTCACGAACAGGGGGCACTGAAGCTTTCTTT.